This T cell receptor (beta chain) derives from a study of blood T cell repertoires in COVID-19. Study-level background: From the United States, Italy and Spain came samples of acute and convalescent COVID-19. Sources were T cells, B-cell-depleted T cells, or PBMCs; the material itself was cDNA or gDNA.

This clone was found once. Per the original methods: Reference gene primer amplification yielded estimated nucleated cell counts. Some clones are missing from TCRdb's copy, which holds only in-frame ones; the method was immunoSEQ multiplex PCR. V, J and clone size are those of that table, while D and trimming were read from the DNA. The sample carries under 450,000 clones, roughly 87% recorded once. CDR3 size: 15 residues. Germline V CDR1 and CDR2: MNHEY, SMNVEV (reference sequence). V dropped 2 bases and J dropped 0 bases, with 5 bases sitting between them. The source material was PBMCs or T cells enriched from blood (not recorded which). This clonotype was obtained from a woman younger than 45 who had recovered from COVID-19. This chain uses TRBV27 with TRBJ1-6; D is unclear. The CDR3 region is CASSLPGSYNSPLHF. CDR3 bases: TGTGCCAGCAGTTTACCGGGCTCCTATAATTCACCCCTCCACTTT.